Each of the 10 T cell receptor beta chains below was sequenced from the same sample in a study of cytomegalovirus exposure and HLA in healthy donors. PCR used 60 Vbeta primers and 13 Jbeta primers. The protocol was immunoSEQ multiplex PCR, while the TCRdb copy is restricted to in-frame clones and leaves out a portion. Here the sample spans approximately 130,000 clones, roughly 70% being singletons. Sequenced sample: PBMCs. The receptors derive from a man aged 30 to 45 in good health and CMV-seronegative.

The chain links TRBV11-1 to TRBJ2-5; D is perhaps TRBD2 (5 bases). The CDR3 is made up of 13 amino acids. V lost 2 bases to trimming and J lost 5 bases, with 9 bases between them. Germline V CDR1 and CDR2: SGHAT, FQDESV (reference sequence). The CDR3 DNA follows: TGTGCCAGCAGCTTATGGAGGTCGGAGACCCAGTACTTC. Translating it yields CASSLWRSETQYF.

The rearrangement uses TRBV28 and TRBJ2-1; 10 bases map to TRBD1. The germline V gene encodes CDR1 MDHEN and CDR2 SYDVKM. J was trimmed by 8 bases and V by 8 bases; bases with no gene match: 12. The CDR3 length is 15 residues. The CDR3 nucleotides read TGTGCCAGCGTCCTGGCTACGGGACAGGGGCATGAGCAGTTCTTC. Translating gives CASVLATGQGHEQFF.

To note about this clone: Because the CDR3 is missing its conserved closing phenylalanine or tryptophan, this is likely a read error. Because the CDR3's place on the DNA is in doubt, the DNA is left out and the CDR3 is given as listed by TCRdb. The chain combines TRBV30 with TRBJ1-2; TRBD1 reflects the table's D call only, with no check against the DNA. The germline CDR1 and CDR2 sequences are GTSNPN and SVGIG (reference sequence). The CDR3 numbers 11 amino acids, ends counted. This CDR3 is CAWSKGQTIRN.

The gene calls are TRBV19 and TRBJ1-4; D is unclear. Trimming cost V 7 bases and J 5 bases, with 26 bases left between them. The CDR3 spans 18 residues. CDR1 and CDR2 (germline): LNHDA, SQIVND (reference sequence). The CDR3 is CASTDPQRHSGRNEKLFF. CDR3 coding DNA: TGTGCCAGTACCGATCCCCAAAGACATTCCGGAAGAAATGAAAAACTGTTTTTT.

This CDR3 is CASSLWGGSNEQYF. CDR3 DNA sequence: TGTGCCAGCAGCTTATGGGGGGGGTCCAACGAGCAGTACTTC. The chain is built from TRBV11-1 and TRBJ2-7, with TRBD2 matching 7 bases. J lost 5 bases, V lost 2 bases, and 6 bases had no gene match. Germline loops: CDR1 SGHAT, CDR2 FQDESV (reference sequence). The CDR3 length is 14 residues.

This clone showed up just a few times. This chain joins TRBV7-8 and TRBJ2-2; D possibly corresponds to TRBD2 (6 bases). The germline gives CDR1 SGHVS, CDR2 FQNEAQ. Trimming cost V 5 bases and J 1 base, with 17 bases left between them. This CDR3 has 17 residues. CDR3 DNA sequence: TGTGCCAGCAGCCCTCGTATAGGGCGGGAGAACACCGGGGAGCTGTTTTTT. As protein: CASSPRIGRENTGELFF.

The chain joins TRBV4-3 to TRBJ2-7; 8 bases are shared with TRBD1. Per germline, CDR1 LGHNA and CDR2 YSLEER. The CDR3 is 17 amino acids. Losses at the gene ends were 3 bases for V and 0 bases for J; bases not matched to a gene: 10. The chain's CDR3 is CASSHGTGAVDSYEQYF. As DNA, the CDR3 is TGCGCCAGCAGCCATGGGACAGGAGCAGTCGACTCCTACGAGCAGTACTTC.

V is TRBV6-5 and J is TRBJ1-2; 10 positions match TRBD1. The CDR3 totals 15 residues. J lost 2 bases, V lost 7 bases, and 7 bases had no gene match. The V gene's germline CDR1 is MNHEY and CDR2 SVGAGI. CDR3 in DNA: TGTGCCAGCAAAAAAGGACAGGGGGAAAACTATGGCTACACCTTC. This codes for CASKKGQGENYGYTF.

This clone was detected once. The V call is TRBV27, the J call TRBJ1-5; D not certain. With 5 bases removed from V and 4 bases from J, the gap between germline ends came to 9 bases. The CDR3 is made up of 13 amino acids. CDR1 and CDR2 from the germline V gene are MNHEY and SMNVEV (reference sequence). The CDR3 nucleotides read TGTGCCAGCAGTCCGAAGAGGAATCAGCCCCAGCATTTT. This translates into CASSPKRNQPQHF.

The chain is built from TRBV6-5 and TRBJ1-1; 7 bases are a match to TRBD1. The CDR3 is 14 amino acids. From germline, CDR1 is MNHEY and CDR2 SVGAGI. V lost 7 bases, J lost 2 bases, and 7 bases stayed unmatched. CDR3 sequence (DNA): TGTGCCAGCACCCCCGGACAGGCCAACACTGAAGCTTTCTTT. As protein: CASTPGQANTEAFF.